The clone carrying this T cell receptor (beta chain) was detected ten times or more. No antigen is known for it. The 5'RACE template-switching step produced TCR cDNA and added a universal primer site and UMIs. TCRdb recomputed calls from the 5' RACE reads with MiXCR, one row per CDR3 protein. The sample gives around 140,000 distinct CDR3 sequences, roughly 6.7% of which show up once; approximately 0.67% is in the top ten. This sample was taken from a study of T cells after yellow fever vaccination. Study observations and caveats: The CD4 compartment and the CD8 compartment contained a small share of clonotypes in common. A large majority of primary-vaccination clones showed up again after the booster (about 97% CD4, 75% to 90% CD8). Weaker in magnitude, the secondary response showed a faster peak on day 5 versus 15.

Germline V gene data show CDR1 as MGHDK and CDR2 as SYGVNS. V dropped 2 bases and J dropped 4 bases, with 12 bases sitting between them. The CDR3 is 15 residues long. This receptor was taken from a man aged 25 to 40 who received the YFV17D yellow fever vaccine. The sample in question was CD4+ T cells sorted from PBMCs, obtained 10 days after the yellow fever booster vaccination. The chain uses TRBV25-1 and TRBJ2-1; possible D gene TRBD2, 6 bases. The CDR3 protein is CASSEAGPPYNEQFF. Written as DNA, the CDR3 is TGTGCCAGCAGTGAAGCGGGACCCCCTTACAATGAGCAGTTCTTC.